The clone carrying this T cell receptor (beta chain) was detected a few times. This record comes from a study of T-cell reconstitution after alpha-beta-depleted transplantation in children. This sample's TCRbeta library carried unique molecular identifier barcodes. TCRdb re-analysed the PCR reads in MiXCR, keeping a single row per CDR3 protein. There are about a million distinct CDR3 sequences in the sample; around 30% occur only once, and about 28% lies in the top ten. This CDR3 comprises 15 residues. The germline CDR1 and CDR2 sequences are LGHDT and YNNKEL (reference sequence). V was clipped by 1 base and J by 7 bases, with 15 bases between them.

Sequences were derived from PBMCs, mostly from graft donor cells, sampled 360 days after TCRalphabeta/CD19-depleted stem cell transplant. The sequence was obtained from a boy younger than two who had a stem cell transplant for SCID, so the T cells may come from the graft donor. The chain has TRBV3-1 and TRBJ2-3; D is unresolved. CDR3 nucleotides: TGTGCCAGCAGCCAAGGCACGTCCCCCTCGTATACGCAGTATTTT. Translating gives CASSQGTSPSYTQYF.